Sequencing of this T cell receptor beta chain was carried out in a study of cytomegalovirus exposure and HLA in healthy donors. Researchers ran the PCR with 60 Vbeta and 13 Jbeta primers. Source study methods: Approximately 72 million unique TCR beta chains, some 10 million of them shared, were counted by a later analysis. The protocol was immunoSEQ multiplex PCR, while the TCRdb copy is restricted to in-frame clones and leaves out a portion. V and J calls and clone size are given by that table; D and trimming were obtained from the DNA. This sample carries about 98,000 clones, about 80% of them seen once, and the ten largest clones take 9.5% to 12%. Germline CDR1 and CDR2: SGHRS and YFSETQ. V lost 4 bases and J lost 1; bases outside the gene matches: 4. The CDR3 runs 15 residues. General study findings and limits: Listed as cytomegalovirus-associated were 164 TCR beta chains.

The table lists this clone with a few counts. Its antigen remains unidentified. The V call is TRBV5-1, the J call TRBJ2-3; 9 bases are a match to TRBD1. The TCR originated in a man younger than 30 in good health and CMV-seropositive. The sequenced sample consisted of PBMCs. The CDR3, as DNA: TGCGCCAGCAGCGCGGGACAGGGCGGCACAGATACGCAGTATTTT. Translating it yields CASSAGQGGTDTQYF. Looking up the rest from reference TRBV5-1 and TRBJ2-3 gives the full variable domain: KAGVTQTPRYLIKTRGQQVTLSCSPISGHRSVSWYQQTPGQGLQFLFEYFSETQRNKGNFPGRFSGRQFSNSRSEMNVSTLELGDSALYLCASSAGQGGTDTQYFGPGTRLTVL.